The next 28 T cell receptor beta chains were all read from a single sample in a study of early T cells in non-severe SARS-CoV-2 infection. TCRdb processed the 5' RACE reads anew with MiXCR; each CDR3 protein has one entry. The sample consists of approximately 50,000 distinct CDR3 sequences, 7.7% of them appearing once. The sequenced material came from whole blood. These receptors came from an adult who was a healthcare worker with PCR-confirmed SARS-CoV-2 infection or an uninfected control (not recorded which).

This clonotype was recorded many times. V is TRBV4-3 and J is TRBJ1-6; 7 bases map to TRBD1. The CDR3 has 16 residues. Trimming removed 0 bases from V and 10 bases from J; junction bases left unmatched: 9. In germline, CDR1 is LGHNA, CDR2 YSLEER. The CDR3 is CASSQDLQGVQSPLHF. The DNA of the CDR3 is TGCGCCAGCAGCCAAGATCTCCAGGGGGTTCAGTCACCCCTCCACTTT.

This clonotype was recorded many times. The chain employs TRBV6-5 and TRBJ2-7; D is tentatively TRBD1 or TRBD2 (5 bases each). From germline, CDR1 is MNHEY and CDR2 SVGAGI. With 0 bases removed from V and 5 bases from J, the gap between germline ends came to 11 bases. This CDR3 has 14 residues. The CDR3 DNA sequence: TGTGCCAGCAGTTACTCCGAGGGGTTCCACGAGCAGTACTTC. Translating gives CASSYSEGFHEQYF.

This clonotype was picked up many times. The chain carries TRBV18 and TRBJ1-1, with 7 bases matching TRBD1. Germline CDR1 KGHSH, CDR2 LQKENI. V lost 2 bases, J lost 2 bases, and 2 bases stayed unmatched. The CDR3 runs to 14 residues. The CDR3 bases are TGTGCCAGCTCACCAGGGACAGCCAACACTGAAGCTTTCTTT. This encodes CASSPGTANTEAFF. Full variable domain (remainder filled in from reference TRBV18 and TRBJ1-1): NAGVMQNPRHLVRRRGQEARLRCSPMKGHSHVYWYRQLPEEGLKFMVYLQKENIIDESGMPKERFSAEFPKEGPSILRIQQVVRGDSAAYFCASSPGTANTEAFFGQGTRLTVV.

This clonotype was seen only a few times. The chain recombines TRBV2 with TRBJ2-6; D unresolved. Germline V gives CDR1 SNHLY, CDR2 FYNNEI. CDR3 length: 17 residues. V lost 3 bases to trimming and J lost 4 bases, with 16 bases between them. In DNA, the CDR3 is TGTGCCAGCAGTGAGAACATCGCATCTTCGGGGGCCAACGTCCTGACTTTC. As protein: CASSENIASSGANVLTF. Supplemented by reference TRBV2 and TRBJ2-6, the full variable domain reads EPEVTQTPSHQVTQMGQEVILRCVPISNHLYFYWYRQILGQKVEFLVSFYNNEISEKSEIFDDQFSVERPDGSNFTLKIRSTKLEDSAMYFCASSENIASSGANVLTFGAGSRLTVL.

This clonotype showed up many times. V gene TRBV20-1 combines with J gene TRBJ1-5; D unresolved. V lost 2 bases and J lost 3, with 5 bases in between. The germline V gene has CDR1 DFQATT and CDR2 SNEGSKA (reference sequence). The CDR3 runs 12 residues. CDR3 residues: CSARTSNQPQHF. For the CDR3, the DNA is TGCAGTGCTAGAACATCCAATCAGCCCCAGCATTTT.

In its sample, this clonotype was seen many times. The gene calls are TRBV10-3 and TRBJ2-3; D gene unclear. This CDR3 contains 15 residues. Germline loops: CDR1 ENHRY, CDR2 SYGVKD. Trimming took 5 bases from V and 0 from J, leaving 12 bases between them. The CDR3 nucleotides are TGTGCCATCAGTTCCGACGGCCGAAGCACAGATACGCAGTATTTT. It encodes CAISSDGRSTDTQYF.

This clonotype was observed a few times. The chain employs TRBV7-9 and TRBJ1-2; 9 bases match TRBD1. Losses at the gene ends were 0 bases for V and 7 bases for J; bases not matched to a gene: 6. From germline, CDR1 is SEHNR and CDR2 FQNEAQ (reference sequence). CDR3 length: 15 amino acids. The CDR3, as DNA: TGTGCCAGCAGCTTAGCAAGAGGACAGGGGATTGGCTACACCTTC. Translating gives CASSLARGQGIGYTF. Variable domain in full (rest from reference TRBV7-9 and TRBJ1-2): DTGVSQNPRHKITKRGQNVTFRCDPISEHNRLYWYRQTLGQGPEFLTYFQNEAQLEKSRLLSDRFSAERPKGSFSTLEIQRTEQGDSAMYLCASSLARGQGIGYTFGSGTRLTVV.

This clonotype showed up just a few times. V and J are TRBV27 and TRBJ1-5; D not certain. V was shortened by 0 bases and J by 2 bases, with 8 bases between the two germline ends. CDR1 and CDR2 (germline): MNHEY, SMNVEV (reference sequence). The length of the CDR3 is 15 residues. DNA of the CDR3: TGTGCCAGCAGTTTATCGAACATGGGCAATCAGCCCCAGCATTTT. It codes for CASSLSNMGNQPQHF.

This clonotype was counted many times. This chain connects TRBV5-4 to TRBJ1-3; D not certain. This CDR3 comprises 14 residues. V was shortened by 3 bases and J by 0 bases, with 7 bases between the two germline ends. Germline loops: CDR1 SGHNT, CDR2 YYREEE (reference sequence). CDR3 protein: CASSSYSSGNTIYF. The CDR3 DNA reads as TGTGCCAGCAGCTCTTACAGCTCTGGAAACACCATATATTTT.

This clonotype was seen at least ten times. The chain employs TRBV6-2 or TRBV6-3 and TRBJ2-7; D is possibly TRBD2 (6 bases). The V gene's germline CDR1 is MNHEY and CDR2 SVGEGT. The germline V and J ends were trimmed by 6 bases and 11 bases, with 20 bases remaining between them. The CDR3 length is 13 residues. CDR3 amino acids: CASRENGGTQEYF. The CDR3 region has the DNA TGTGCCAGCAGGGAAAACGGAGGGACGCAGGAGTACTTC.

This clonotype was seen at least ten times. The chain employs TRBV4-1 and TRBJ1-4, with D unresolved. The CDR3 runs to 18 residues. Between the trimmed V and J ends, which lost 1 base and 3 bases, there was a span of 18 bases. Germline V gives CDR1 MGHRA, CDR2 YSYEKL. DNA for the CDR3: TGCGCCAGCAGCCAAGGACCGAGAGGGAAGTTGGCTAATGAAAAACTGTTTTTT. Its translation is CASSQGPRGKLANEKLFF.

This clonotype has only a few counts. CDR3: CAWSGQTNTEAFF. CDR3 sequence (DNA): TGTGCCTGGAGTGGTCAGACGAACACTGAAGCTTTCTTT. The chain combines TRBV30 with TRBJ1-1; D is unresolved. The CDR3 covers 13 residues. With 1 base removed from V and 1 base from J, the gap between germline ends came to 7 bases. Germline-derived CDR1 and CDR2 are GTSNPN and SVGIG (reference sequence).

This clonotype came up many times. The CDR3 loop reads CSATRDTNNSPLHF. The CDR3 DNA sequence: TGCAGTGCTACCCGGGACACGAATAATTCACCCCTCCACTTT. The chain couples TRBV20-1 to TRBJ1-6; D may be TRBD1 (6 bases). Between the trimmed V and J ends, which lost 4 bases and 5 bases, there was a span of 12 bases. CDR3 size: 14 residues. Per germline, CDR1 DFQATT and CDR2 SNEGSKA (reference sequence).

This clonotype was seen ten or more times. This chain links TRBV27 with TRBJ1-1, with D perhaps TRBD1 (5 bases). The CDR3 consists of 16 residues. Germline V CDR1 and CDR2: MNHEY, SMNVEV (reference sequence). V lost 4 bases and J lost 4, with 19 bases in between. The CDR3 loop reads CASSSRDGFRGTEAFF. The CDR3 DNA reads TGTGCCAGCAGTTCGAGGGACGGGTTTAGGGGCACTGAAGCTTTCTTT.

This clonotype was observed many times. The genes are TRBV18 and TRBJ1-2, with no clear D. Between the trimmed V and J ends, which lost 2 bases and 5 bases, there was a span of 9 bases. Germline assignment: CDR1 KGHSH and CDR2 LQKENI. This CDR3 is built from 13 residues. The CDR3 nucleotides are TGTGCCAGCTCACCAGCAACGGAATATGGCTACACCTTC. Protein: CASSPATEYGYTF.

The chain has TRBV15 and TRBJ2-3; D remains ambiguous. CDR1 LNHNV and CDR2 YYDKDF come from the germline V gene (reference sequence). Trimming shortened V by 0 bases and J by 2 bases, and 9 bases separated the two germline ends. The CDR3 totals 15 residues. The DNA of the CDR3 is TGTGCCACCAGCAGAGATGGATCTTTCACAGATACGCAGTATTTT. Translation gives CATSRDGSFTDTQYF. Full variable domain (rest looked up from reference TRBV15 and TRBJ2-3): DAMVIQNPRYQVTQFGKPVTLSCSQTLNHNVMYWYQQKSSQAPKLLFHYYDKDFNNEADTPDNFQSRRPNTSFCFLDIRSPGLGDTAMYLCATSRDGSFTDTQYFGPGTRLTVL.

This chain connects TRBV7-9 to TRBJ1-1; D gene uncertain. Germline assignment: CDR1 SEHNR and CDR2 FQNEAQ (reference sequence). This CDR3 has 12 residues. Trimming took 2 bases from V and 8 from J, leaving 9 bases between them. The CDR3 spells CASSLSGQEAFF. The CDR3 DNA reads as TGTGCCAGCAGCTTATCCGGCCAAGAAGCTTTCTTT.

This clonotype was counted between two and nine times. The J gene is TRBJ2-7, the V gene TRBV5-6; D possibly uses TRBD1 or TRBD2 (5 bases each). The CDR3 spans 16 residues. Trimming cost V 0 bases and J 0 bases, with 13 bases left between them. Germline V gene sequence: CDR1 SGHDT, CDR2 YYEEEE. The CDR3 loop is CASSLAGTHSSYEQYF. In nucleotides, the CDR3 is TGTGCCAGCAGCTTGGCCGGGACCCATAGCTCCTACGAGCAGTACTTC.

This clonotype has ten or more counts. CDR3 nucleotide sequence: TGTGCCAGTAGTGTTTTACAGGGATTAGGCTACACCTTC. Its translation is CASSVLQGLGYTF. This chain uses TRBV19 with TRBJ1-2, with D possibly being TRBD1 (6 bases). CDR1 and CDR2 (germline): LNHDA, SQIVND (reference sequence). The CDR3 runs to 13 residues. V was pared by 5 bases and J by 8 bases, with 15 bases between.

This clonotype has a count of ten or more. CDR3 in amino acids: CASSPDRGRLNTEAFF. CDR3 nucleotides: TGTGCCAGCAGTCCCGACAGGGGGCGGCTGAACACTGAAGCTTTCTTT. The chain has TRBV6-2 or TRBV6-3 and TRBJ1-1; 10 bases match TRBD1. The CDR3 runs 16 residues. Unmatched junction bases numbered 6, after V lost 5 bases and J lost 0 bases. Germline loops: CDR1 MNHEY, CDR2 SVGEGT.

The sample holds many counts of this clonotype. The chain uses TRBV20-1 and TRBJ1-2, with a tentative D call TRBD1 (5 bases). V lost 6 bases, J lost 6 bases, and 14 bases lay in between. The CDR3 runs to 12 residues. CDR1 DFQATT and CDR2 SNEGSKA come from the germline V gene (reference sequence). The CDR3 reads CSAMERGDGYTF. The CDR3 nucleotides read TGCAGTGCGATGGAGAGGGGAGATGGCTACACCTTC.

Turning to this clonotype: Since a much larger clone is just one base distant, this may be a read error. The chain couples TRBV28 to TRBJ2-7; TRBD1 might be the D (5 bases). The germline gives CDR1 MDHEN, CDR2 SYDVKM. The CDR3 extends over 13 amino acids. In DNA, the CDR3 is TGTGTCAGCACCCCAGGGTTCTCCTACGAGCAGTACTTC. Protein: CVSTPGFSYEQYF.

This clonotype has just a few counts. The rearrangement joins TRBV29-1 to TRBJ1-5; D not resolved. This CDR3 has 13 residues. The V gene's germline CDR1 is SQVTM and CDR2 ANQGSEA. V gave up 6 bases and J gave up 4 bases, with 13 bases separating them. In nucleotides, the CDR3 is TGCAGCGTCCATCAAAAGTGGAATCAGCCCCAGCATTTT. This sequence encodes CSVHQKWNQPQHF.

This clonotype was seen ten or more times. Written as DNA, the CDR3 is TGCGCCAGCAGCCAAGATCTGGGGTCGTGGCAGCCCCAGCATTTT. Protein sequence: CASSQDLGSWQPQHF. The chain combines TRBV4-3 with TRBJ1-5; D call uncertain. The V and J ends lost 0 bases and 7 bases respectively, with 13 bases between them. From germline, CDR1 is LGHNA and CDR2 YSLEER. This CDR3 has 15 residues.

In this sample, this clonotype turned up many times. DNA for the CDR3: TGTGCCAGCAGTTATAGCGGGGCTAGCTCCTACAATGAGCAGTTCTTC. Its protein product is CASSYSGASSYNEQFF. This chain joins TRBV28 and TRBJ2-1; 8 bases map to TRBD2. V shed 4 bases and J 0 bases; nucleotides not matched to a gene: 5. The CDR3 covers 16 residues. Germline V CDR1 and CDR2: MDHEN, SYDVKM.

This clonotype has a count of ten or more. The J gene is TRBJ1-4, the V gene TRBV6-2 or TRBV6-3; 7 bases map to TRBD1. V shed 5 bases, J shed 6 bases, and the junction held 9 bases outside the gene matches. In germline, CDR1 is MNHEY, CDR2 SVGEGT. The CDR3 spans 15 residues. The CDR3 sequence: CASSTPSRGYEKLFF. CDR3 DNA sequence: TGTGCCAGCAGTACCCCTAGCAGGGGGTATGAAAAACTGTTTTTT.

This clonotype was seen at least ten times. The CDR3 loop is CSASNPTGNTIYF. CDR3 nucleotide sequence: TGCAGTGCCAGCAACCCAACTGGAAACACCATATATTTT. The J gene is TRBJ1-3, the V gene TRBV20-1; unclear D gene. The CDR3 spans 13 residues. V gave up 6 bases and J gave up 2 bases, with 11 bases separating them. CDR1 is DFQATT, CDR2 SNEGSKA, per germline (reference sequence).

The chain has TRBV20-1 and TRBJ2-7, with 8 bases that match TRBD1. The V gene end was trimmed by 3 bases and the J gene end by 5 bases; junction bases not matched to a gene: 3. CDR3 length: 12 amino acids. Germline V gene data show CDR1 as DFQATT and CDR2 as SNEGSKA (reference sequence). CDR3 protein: CSASGQGDEQYF. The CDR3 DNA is TGCAGTGCTAGCGGACAGGGCGACGAGCAGTACTTC.